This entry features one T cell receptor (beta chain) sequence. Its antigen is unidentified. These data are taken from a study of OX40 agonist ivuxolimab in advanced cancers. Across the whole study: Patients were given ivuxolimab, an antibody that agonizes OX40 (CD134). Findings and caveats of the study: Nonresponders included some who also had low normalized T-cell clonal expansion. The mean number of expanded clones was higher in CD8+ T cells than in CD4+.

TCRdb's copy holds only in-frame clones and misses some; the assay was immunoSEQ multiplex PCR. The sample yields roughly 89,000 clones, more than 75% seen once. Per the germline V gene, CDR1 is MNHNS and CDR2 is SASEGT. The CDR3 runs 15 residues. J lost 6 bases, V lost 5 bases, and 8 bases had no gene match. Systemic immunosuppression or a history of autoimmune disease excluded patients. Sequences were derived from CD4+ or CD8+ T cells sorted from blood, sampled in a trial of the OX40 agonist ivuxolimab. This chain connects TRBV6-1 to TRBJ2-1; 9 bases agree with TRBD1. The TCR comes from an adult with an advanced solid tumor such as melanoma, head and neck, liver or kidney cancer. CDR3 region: CASSSRQGEGNEQFF. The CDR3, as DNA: TGTGCCAGCAGTTCCCGACAGGGGGAAGGCAATGAGCAGTTCTTC.